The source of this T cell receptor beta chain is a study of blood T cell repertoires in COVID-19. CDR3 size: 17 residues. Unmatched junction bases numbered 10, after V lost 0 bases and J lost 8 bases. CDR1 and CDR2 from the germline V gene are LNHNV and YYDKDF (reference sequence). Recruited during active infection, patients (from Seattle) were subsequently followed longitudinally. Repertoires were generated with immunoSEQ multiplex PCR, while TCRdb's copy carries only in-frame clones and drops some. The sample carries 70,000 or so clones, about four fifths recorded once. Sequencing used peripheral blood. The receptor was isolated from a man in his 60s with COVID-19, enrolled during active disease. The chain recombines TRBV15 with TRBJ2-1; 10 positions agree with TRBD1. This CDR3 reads CATSRDWGTGATHEQFF. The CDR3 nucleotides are TGTGCCACCAGCAGAGATTGGGGGACAGGGGCCACCCATGAGCAGTTCTTC.